A single sample gave rise to the 29 T cell receptor beta chains below, sequenced in a study of control samples from healthy donors and cancer patients. The data were produced by immunoSEQ multiplex PCR, yet TCRdb's version contains in-frame clones alone and is incomplete. In the table there are 46,000 or so clones, approximately 90% of which are singletons. Sequences were obtained from PBMCs. The source of these receptors is a man younger than 45 with colorectal cancer.

J is TRBJ1-2 and V is TRBV6-5; D may be TRBD1 (6 bases). Per germline, CDR1 MNHEY and CDR2 SVGAGI. V dropped 7 bases and J dropped 5 bases, with 8 bases sitting between them. This CDR3 comprises 11 residues. The CDR3 loop is CASKGGYGYTF. The CDR3 DNA follows: TGTGCCAGCAAGGGGGGATATGGCTACACCTTC.

The gene calls are TRBV11-2 and TRBJ1-1; perhaps TRBD1 as D (5 bases). This CDR3 is built from 15 residues. Germline V gene sequence: CDR1 SGHAT, CDR2 FQNNGV. Trimming shortened V by 0 bases and J by 4 bases, and 12 bases separated the two germline ends. The CDR3 loop reads CASSLDRGRGTEAFF. The CDR3 bases are TGTGCCAGCAGCTTAGATCGTGGAAGGGGCACTGAAGCTTTCTTT.

This clone was observed a single time. The V call is TRBV5-1, the J call TRBJ2-1; 8 bases map to TRBD2. This CDR3 is 16 amino acids long. V shed 4 bases and J 2 bases; nucleotides not matched to a gene: 8. The germline gives CDR1 SGHRS, CDR2 YFSETQ. The CDR3 reads CASSLLLAEAYNEQFF. CDR3 sequence (DNA): TGCGCCAGCAGCCTACTACTAGCGGAGGCCTACAATGAGCAGTTCTTC.

The V gene is TRBV9, the J gene TRBJ2-1; D remains ambiguous. V was pared by 4 bases and J by 0 bases, with 14 bases between. Germline V gene sequence: CDR1 SGDLS, CDR2 YYNGEE. The CDR3 runs 16 residues. The CDR3 sequence: CASSYLGRSSYNEQFF. CDR3 nucleotides: TGTGCCAGCAGCTACCTCGGAAGAAGCTCCTACAATGAGCAGTTCTTC.

J is TRBJ1-1 and V is TRBV30; D gene ambiguous. V was trimmed by 1 base and J by 10 bases, leaving 16 bases between them. The CDR3 is 13 residues long. The germline CDR1 and CDR2 sequences are GTSNPN and SVGIG (reference sequence). The CDR3 DNA follows: TGTGCCTGGAGTGAATCCCAGACCGGCGGAGCTTTCTTT. Translating it yields CAWSESQTGGAFF.

V gene TRBV11-2 combines with J gene TRBJ2-7; unclear D gene. The CDR3 is 13 amino acids. V gave up 0 bases and J gave up 3 bases, with 6 bases separating them. CDR1 is SGHAT, CDR2 FQNNGV, per germline. The DNA for the CDR3 is TGTGCCAGCAGCTTAGAATCGAGCTACGAGCAGTACTTC. Translating it yields CASSLESSYEQYF. The full variable domain, with the rest looked up from reference TRBV11-2 and TRBJ2-7, is EAGVAQSPRYKIIEKRQSVAFWCNPISGHATLYWYQQILGQGPKLLIQFQNNGVVDDSQLPKDRFSAERLKGVDSTLKIQPAKLEDSAVYLCASSLESSYEQYFGPGTRLTVT.

The chain uses TRBV18 and TRBJ1-6, with D perhaps TRBD1 (5 bases). The length of the CDR3 is 16 residues. The V gene's germline CDR1 is KGHSH and CDR2 LQKENI. V was clipped by 1 base and J by 7 bases, with 14 bases between them. CDR3 nucleotide sequence: TGTGCCAGCTCACCACGGGGGGATACCACCAATTCACCCCTCCACTTT. This sequence encodes CASSPRGDTTNSPLHF.

This chain joins TRBV6-5 and TRBJ1-2; D remains unclear. The CDR3 has 11 residues. Germline CDR1 reads MNHEY; CDR2 reads SVGAGI. V lost 7 bases and J lost 7, with 10 bases in between. The CDR3 DNA is TGTGCCAGCATGGGTGGTGGTGGCTACACCTTC. It specifies CASMGGGGYTF.

This chain connects TRBV11-2 to TRBJ1-1; 8 bases line up with TRBD1. CDR1 and CDR2 from the germline V gene are SGHAT and FQNNGV. The V segment lost 1 base and the J segment 4 bases; nucleotides outside the gene matches: 5. The length of the CDR3 is 15 residues. DNA of the CDR3: TGTGCCAGCAGCTTAGTCAGGGGGCTCGTCACTGAAGCTTTCTTT. Its translation: CASSLVRGLVTEAFF. The full variable domain, its missing parts supplied by reference TRBV11-2 and TRBJ1-1, is EAGVAQSPRYKIIEKRQSVAFWCNPISGHATLYWYQQILGQGPKLLIQFQNNGVVDDSQLPKDRFSAERLKGVDSTLKIQPAKLEDSAVYLCASSLVRGLVTEAFFGQGTRLTVV.

This chain's CDR3 is CASQPGTGGLVQPQHF. The CDR3 nucleotides are TGTGCCAGCCAACCTGGGACAGGGGGTCTGGTACAGCCCCAGCATTTT. The chain recombines TRBV19 with TRBJ1-5; 11 bases are a match to TRBD1. From germline, CDR1 is LNHDA and CDR2 SQIVND (reference sequence). With V trimmed by 9 bases and J by 7 bases, 14 bases remained unmatched. This CDR3 is built from 16 residues.

The CDR3 is CASSYTLPLNTDTQYF. CDR3 DNA sequence: TGTGCCAGCAGTTACACACTGCCGCTAAACACAGATACGCAGTATTTT. The genes are TRBV6-5 and TRBJ2-3, with D hard to call. Germline V gene lookup returns CDR1 MNHEY and CDR2 SVGAGI. The ends were cut back, 2 bases at V and 2 bases at J, with 14 bases in the middle. This CDR3 comprises 16 residues.

J is TRBJ1-4 and V is TRBV4-1, with no clear D. Between the trimmed V and J ends, which lost 0 bases and 3 bases, there was a span of 5 bases. This CDR3 has 14 amino acids. Germline V gene lookup returns CDR1 MGHRA and CDR2 YSYEKL. The DNA of the CDR3 is TGCGCCAGCAGCCAAGAACGGTCTAATGAAAAACTGTTTTTT. Translated: CASSQERSNEKLFF.

The chain combines TRBV4-1 with TRBJ2-3; unclear D gene. The CDR3 covers 13 residues. V lost 3 bases and J lost 4, with 8 bases in between. Per the germline V gene, CDR1 is MGHRA and CDR2 is YSYEKL. The chain's CDR3 is CASSQSRADTQYF. The CDR3 nucleotides are TGCGCCAGCAGCCAGAGTAGGGCAGATACGCAGTATTTT.

The chain has TRBV2 and TRBJ1-4; D unresolved. The CDR3 extends over 13 amino acids. Germline V gene lookup returns CDR1 SNHLY and CDR2 FYNNEI. V was clipped by 5 bases and J by 8 bases, with 12 bases between them. CDR3 nucleotide sequence: TGTGCCAGCAGTATAACGGGAACGGAAAAACTGTTTTTT. Protein: CASSITGTEKLFF.

This clone has a single count. The chain couples TRBV7-2 to TRBJ2-7; D might be TRBD2 (5 bases). Trimming stripped 5 bases from V and 2 bases from J, with 16 bases between. This CDR3 is 15 amino acids long. The germline V gene encodes CDR1 SGHTA and CDR2 FQGNSA. CDR3 DNA: TGTGCCAGCAGCCCCAGACGGGGTAAAGCCTACGAGCAGTACTTC. Its translation is CASSPRRGKAYEQYF. Looking up the rest from reference TRBV7-2 and TRBJ2-7 gives the full variable domain: GAGVSQSPSNKVTEKGKDVELRCDPISGHTALYWYRQSLGQGLEFLIYFQGNSAPDKSGLPSDRFSAERTGGSVSTLTIQRTQQEDSAVYLCASSPRRGKAYEQYFGPGTRLTVT.

V and J are TRBV2 and TRBJ2-5, with TRBD2 identical over 11 bases. The CDR3 has 14 amino acids. V gave up 8 bases and J gave up 3 bases; unmatched junction bases: 5. Germline CDR1 is SNHLY and CDR2 is FYNNEI. The CDR3 nucleotides are TGTGCCAGCGTGATTAGCGGGGGGGAAGAGACCCAGTACTTC. Its translation: CASVISGGEETQYF.

The gene calls are TRBV15 and TRBJ2-3; 9 bases map to TRBD1. The CDR3 consists of 16 residues. After removal of 4 bases from V and 2 bases from J, the junction contained 7 bases not matched to a gene. Germline values: CDR1 LNHNV, CDR2 YYDKDF (reference sequence). The CDR3 sequence: CATSTYRGRLTDTQYF. For the CDR3, the DNA is TGTGCCACCAGCACCTACAGGGGGCGACTCACAGATACGCAGTATTTT.

This clone came up once. V is TRBV6-5 and J is TRBJ2-1; D is undetermined. Per the germline V gene, CDR1 is MNHEY and CDR2 is SVGAGI. The V gene lost 5 bases and the J gene lost 5 bases, with 10 bases spanning the gap. CDR3 length: 13 amino acids. The CDR3 coding sequence is TGTGCCAGCAGTCTATCCCAGGACAATGAGCAGTTCTTC. Its protein product is CASSLSQDNEQFF.

The genes are TRBV9 and TRBJ2-2; the match to TRBD2 covers 7 bases. V gave up 3 bases and J gave up 0 bases; unmatched junction bases: 8. CDR3 length: 17 amino acids. Germline V gene sequence: CDR1 SGDLS, CDR2 YYNGEE. As DNA, the CDR3 is TGTGCCAGCAGCGGCAGGTGGGGGAGGGCGAACACCGGGGAGCTGTTTTTT. It yields the protein CASSGRWGRANTGELFF.

This chain connects TRBV6-2 or TRBV6-3 to TRBJ1-2, with D uncertain. There are 12 residues in the CDR3. Deletions cut 5 bases from V and 3 bases from J, with 7 bases between. CDR1 MNHEY and CDR2 SVGEGT come from the germline V gene. This chain's CDR3 is CASSISYYGYTF. Written as DNA, the CDR3 is TGTGCCAGCAGTATTAGCTACTATGGCTACACCTTC.

This clone was detected only once. The chain joins TRBV6-5 to TRBJ1-1, with a weak D call TRBD1 (6 bases). Germline V gene sequence: CDR1 MNHEY, CDR2 SVGAGI. Deletions cut 6 bases from V and 2 bases from J, with 13 bases between. The CDR3 totals 14 residues. CDR3 sequence: CASRVDGTNTEAFF. The CDR3 region has the DNA TGTGCCAGCAGGGTAGACGGGACAAACACTGAAGCTTTCTTT.

The V call is TRBV5-6, the J call TRBJ2-1, with 8 bases fitting TRBD2. The CDR3 extends over 15 amino acids. Germline values: CDR1 SGHDT, CDR2 YYEEEE. With V trimmed by 2 bases and J by 5 bases, 6 bases remained unmatched. CDR3 in DNA: TGTGCCAGCAGCTTCAACGGGGGGGCACACAATGAGCAGTTCTTC. Its protein is CASSFNGGAHNEQFF.

The chain couples TRBV10-1 to TRBJ2-1; 7 bases are a match to TRBD2. Germline assignment: CDR1 WNHNN and CDR2 SYGVQD (reference sequence). With V trimmed by 0 bases and J by 0 bases, 8 bases remained unmatched. CDR3 length: 18 amino acids. CDR3 loop: CASSESGRGFSSYNEQFF. The CDR3 region has the DNA TGCGCCAGCAGTGAGTCGGGGCGGGGGTTCAGCTCCTACAATGAGCAGTTCTTC.

As regards this clone: Within the sample, other DNA sequences also encode this same CDR3. This sequence joins TRBV19 and TRBJ2-5; perhaps TRBD1 as D (6 bases). Germline values: CDR1 LNHDA, CDR2 SQIVND (reference sequence). The V and J ends lost 4 bases and 5 bases respectively, with 20 bases between them. This CDR3 is 16 amino acids long. CDR3 in amino acids: CASSTGTPPGKETQYF. In nucleotides, the CDR3 is TGTGCCAGTAGTACCGGGACACCACCGGGGAAGGAGACCCAGTACTTC.

The chain combines TRBV6-5 with TRBJ2-1, with D uncertain. The CDR3 extends over 14 amino acids. The germline V gene has CDR1 MNHEY and CDR2 SVGAGI. The germline V and J ends were trimmed by 0 bases and 5 bases, with 8 bases remaining between them. CDR3 in DNA: TGTGCCAGCAGTTACTCGATGGCAAACAATGAGCAGTTCTTC. This encodes CASSYSMANNEQFF.

The chain has TRBV6-2 or TRBV6-3 and TRBJ1-4; 8 bases agree with TRBD1. V was pared by 5 bases and J by 0 bases, with 5 bases of the junction left unmatched. CDR1 MNHEY and CDR2 SVGEGT come from the germline V gene. The CDR3 length is 16 residues. CDR3 residues: CASSTGTGATNEKLFF. The CDR3 DNA follows: TGTGCCAGCAGTACAGGGACAGGAGCAACTAATGAAAAACTGTTTTTT.

The V and J genes are TRBV6-2 or TRBV6-3 and TRBJ1-1; D gene ambiguous. The CDR3 loop spans 16 amino acids. Per germline, CDR1 MNHEY and CDR2 SVGEGT. The germline V and J ends were trimmed by 5 bases and 5 bases, with 21 bases remaining between them. The CDR3 sequence: CASSPWVVREKTEAFF. The DNA of the CDR3 is TGTGCCAGCAGTCCCTGGGTGGTTAGGGAGAAAACTGAAGCTTTCTTT.

The rearrangement joins TRBV6-6 to TRBJ1-6; D is unresolved. This CDR3 has 14 amino acids. Germline values: CDR1 MNHNY, CDR2 SVGAGI (reference sequence). Trimming shortened V by 7 bases and J by 3 bases, and 10 bases separated the two germline ends. In nucleotides, the CDR3 is TGTGCCAGCACGGAGGGTATCTATAATTCACCCCTCCACTTT. Translation gives CASTEGIYNSPLHF.

The chain employs TRBV5-1 and TRBJ2-3; 13 bases map to TRBD2. Trimming took 4 bases from V and 4 from J; bases not matched to a gene: 9. Germline CDR1 is SGHRS and CDR2 is YFSETQ. The CDR3 runs 17 residues. The DNA for the CDR3 is TGCGCCAGCAGCACCTCGGGACTAGCGGGGTTAGCAGATACGCAGTATTTT. This sequence encodes CASSTSGLAGLADTQYF.